This T cell receptor (beta chain) was sequenced for a study of blood T cell repertoires in COVID-19. CDR1 is SNHLY and CDR2 is FYNNEI in the germline V gene. The CDR3 totals 13 residues. The germline V and J ends were trimmed by 7 bases and 1 base, with 10 bases remaining between them. Assay: immunoSEQ multiplex PCR; the TCRdb copy retains only in-frame clones and omits some. The sample carries about 120,000 clones, 65% to 85% recorded once. J is TRBJ1-1 and V is TRBV2, with D perhaps matching TRBD1 (5 bases). Sequencing used peripheral blood. The sequence derives from a man aged 45-65 years with acute or convalescent COVID-19. Written as DNA, the CDR3 is TGTGCCAGCACTTGGACACCGAACACTGAAGCTTTCTTT. Translation: CASTWTPNTEAFF. The full variable domain, rest sourced from reference TRBV2 and TRBJ1-1, is EPEVTQTPSHQVTQMGQEVILRCVPISNHLYFYWYRQILGQKVEFLVSFYNNEISEKSEIFDDQFSVERPDGSNFTLKIRSTKLEDSAMYFCASTWTPNTEAFFGQGTRLTVV.